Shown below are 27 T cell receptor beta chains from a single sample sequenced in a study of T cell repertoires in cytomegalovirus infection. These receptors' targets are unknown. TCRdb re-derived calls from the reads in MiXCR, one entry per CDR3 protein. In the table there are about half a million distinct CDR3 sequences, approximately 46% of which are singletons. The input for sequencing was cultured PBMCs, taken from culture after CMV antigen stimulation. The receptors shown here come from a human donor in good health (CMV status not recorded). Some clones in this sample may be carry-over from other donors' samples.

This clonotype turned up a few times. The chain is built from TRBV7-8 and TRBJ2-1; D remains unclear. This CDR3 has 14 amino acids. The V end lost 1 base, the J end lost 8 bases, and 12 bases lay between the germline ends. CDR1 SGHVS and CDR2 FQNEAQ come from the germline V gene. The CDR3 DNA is TGTGCCAGCAGCTTAGGTCTAGGAATGGATGAGCAGTTCTTC. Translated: CASSLGLGMDEQFF.

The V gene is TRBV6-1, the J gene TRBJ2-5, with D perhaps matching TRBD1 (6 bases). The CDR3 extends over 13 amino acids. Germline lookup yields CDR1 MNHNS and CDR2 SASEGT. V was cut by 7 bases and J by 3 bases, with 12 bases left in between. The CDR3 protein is CASTIGGKETQYF. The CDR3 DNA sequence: TGTGCCAGCACCATAGGGGGAAAAGAGACCCAGTACTTC.

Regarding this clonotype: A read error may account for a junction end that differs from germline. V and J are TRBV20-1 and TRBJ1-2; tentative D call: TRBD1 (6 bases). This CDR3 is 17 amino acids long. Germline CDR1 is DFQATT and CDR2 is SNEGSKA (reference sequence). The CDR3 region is CSPRVPKQGRANYGYTF. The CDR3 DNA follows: TGCAGTCCTAGAGTACCCAAACAGGGTCGAGCTAACTATGGCTACACCTTC.

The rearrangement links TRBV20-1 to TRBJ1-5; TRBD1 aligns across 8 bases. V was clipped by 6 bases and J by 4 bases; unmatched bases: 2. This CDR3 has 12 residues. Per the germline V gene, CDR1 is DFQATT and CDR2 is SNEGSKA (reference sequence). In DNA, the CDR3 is TGCAGTGCAAGGACAGGGAATCAGCCCCAGCATTTT. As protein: CSARTGNQPQHF.

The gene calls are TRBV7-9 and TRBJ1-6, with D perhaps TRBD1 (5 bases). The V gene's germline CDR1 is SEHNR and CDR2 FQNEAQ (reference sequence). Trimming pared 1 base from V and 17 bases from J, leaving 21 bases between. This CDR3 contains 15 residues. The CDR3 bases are TGTGCCAGCAGCTTAGGGGGTAGGGACCGAAGCTCCTTCCACTTT. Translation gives CASSLGGRDRSSFHF.

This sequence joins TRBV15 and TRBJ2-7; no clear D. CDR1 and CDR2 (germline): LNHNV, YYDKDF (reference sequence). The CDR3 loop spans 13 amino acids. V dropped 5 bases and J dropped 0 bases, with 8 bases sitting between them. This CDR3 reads CATSLSNSYEQYF. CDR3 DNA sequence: TGTGCCACCAGCTTGAGTAACTCCTACGAGCAGTACTTC.

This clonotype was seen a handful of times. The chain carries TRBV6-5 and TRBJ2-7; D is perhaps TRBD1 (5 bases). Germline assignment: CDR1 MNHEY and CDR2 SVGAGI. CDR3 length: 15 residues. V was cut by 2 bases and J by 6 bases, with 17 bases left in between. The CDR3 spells CASSYGVGQGIEQYF. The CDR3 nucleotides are TGTGCCAGCAGTTACGGGGTGGGGCAGGGTATCGAGCAGTACTTC.

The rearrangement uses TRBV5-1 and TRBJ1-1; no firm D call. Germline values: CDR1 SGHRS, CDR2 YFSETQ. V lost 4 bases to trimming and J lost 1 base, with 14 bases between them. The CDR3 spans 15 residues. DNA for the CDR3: TGCGCCAGCAGCCTGGCGGGCCACCGGAACACTGAAGCTTTCTTT. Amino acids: CASSLAGHRNTEAFF.

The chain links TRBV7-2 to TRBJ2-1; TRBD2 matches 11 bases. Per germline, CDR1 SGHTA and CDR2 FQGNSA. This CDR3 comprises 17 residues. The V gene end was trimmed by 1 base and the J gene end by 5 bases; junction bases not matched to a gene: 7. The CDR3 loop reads CASSLVTSGMMDNEQFF. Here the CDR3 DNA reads TGTGCCAGCAGCTTAGTGACTAGCGGGATGATGGACAATGAGCAGTTCTTC.

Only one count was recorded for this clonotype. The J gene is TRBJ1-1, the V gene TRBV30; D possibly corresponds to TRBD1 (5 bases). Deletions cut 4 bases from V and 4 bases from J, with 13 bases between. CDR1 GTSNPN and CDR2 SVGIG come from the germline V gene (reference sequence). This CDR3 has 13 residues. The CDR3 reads CAWTLRGVTEAFF. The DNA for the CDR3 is TGTGCCTGGACCCTCAGAGGGGTCACTGAAGCTTTCTTT.

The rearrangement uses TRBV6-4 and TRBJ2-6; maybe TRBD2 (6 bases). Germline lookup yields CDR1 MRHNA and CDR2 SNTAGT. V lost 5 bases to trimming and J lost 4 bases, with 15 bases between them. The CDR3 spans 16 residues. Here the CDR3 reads CASSPRGGDGANVLTF. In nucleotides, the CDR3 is TGTGCCAGCAGTCCTCGTGGAGGGGACGGGGCCAACGTCCTGACTTTC.

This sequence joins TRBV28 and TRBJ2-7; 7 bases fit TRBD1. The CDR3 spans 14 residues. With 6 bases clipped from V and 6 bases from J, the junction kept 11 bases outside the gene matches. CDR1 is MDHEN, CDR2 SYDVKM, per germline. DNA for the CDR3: TGTGCCAGCAGAAGACAGGGTGCTTCCCGCGAGCAGTACTTC. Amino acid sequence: CASRRQGASREQYF.

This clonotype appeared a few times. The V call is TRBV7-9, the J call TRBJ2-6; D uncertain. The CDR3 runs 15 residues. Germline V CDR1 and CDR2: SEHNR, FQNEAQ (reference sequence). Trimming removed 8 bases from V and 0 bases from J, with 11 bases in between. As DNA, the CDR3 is TGTGCCAGCGCAATTTGGGGCTCTGGGGCCAACGTCCTGACTTTC. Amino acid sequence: CASAIWGSGANVLTF.

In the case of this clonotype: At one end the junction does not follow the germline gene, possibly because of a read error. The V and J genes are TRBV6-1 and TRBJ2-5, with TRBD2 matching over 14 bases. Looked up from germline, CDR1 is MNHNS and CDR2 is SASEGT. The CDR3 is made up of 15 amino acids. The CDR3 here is CAIRTSGGSKETQHF. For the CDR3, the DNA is TGTGCCATCCGGACTAGCGGGGGGAGCAAAGAGACCCAGCACTTC.

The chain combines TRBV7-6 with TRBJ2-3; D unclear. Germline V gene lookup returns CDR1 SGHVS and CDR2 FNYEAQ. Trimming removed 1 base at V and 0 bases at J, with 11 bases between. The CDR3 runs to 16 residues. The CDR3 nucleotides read TGTGCCAGCAGCTTAGGGATCAGAATTAGCACAGATACGCAGTATTTT. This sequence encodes CASSLGIRISTDTQYF.

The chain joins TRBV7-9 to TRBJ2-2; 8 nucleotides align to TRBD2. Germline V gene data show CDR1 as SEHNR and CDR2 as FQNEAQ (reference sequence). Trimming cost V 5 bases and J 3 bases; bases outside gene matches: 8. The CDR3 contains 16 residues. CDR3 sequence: CASSTPAGDYTGELFF. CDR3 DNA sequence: TGTGCCAGCAGCACACCAGCGGGAGATTACACCGGGGAGCTGTTTTTT.

CDR3 DNA sequence: TGCAGTGCTTCCACAGGCGGGGCCGAGCAGTACTTC. It is translated as CSASTGGAEQYF. J is TRBJ2-7 and V is TRBV20-1, with D tentatively TRBD2 (6 bases). The CDR3 covers 12 residues. The V end was cut by 5 bases, the J end by 6 bases, with 14 bases between. Germline V lookup: CDR1 DFQATT, CDR2 SNEGSKA (reference sequence).

CDR3 protein: CASSLPGTGESSGANVLTF. Here the CDR3 DNA reads TGTGCCAGCTCTCTTCCTGGGACAGGGGAAAGCTCTGGGGCCAACGTCCTGACTTTC. This chain links TRBV18 with TRBJ2-6, with 10 nucleotides matching TRBD1. Unmatched junction bases numbered 11, after V lost 6 bases and J lost 0 bases. The germline V gene has CDR1 KGHSH and CDR2 LQKENI. The CDR3 runs 19 residues.

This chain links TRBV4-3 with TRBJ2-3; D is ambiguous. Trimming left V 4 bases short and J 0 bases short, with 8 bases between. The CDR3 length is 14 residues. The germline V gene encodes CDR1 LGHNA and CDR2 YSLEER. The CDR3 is CASSRLESTDTQYF. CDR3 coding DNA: TGCGCCAGCAGCCGACTCGAGAGCACAGATACGCAGTATTTT.

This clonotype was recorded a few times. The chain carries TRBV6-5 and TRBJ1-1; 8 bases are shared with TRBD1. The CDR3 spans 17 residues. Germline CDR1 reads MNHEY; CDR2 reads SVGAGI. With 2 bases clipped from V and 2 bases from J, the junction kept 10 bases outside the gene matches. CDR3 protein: CASSYREGQAANTEAFF. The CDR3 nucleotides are TGTGCCAGCAGTTACCGAGAGGGACAGGCGGCAAACACTGAAGCTTTCTTT.

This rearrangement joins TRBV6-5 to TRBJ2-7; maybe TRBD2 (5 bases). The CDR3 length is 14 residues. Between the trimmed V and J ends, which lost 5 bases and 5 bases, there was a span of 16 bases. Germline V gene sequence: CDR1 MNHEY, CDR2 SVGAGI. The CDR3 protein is CASSPASYQNEQYF. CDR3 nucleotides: TGTGCCAGCAGTCCTGCTAGCTATCAAAACGAGCAGTACTTC.

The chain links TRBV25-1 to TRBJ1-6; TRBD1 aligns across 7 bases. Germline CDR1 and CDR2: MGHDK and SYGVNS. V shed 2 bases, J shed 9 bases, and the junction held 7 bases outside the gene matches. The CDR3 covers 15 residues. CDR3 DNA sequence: TGTGCCAGCAGTGAAGGTCAGGGGGTCGGTTCACCCCTCCACTTT. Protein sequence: CASSEGQGVGSPLHF.

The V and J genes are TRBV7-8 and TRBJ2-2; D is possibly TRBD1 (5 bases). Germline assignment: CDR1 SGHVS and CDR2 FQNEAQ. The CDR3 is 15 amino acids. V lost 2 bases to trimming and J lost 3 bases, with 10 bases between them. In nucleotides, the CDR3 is TGTGCCAGCAGCTTAACCAGGGTGGACACCGGGGAGCTGTTTTTT. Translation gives CASSLTRVDTGELFF.

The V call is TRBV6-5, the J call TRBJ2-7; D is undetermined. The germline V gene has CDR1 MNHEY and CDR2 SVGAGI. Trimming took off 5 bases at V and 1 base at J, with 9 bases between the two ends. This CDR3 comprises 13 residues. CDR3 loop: CASSTGPSYEQYF. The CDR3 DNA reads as TGTGCCAGCAGTACCGGGCCTTCCTACGAGCAGTACTTC.

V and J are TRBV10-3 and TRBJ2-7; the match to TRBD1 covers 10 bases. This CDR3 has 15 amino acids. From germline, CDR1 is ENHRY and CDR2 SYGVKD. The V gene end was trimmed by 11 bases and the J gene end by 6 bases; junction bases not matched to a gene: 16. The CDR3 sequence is CASTPDGTGDLEQYF. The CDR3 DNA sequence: TGTGCCTCAACCCCGGACGGGACAGGGGATCTCGAGCAGTACTTC.

The CDR3 DNA reads TGTGCCAGCAGCTTAGAGGACGGGACAGGAGTCATTCAGTACTTC. This codes for CASSLEDGTGVIQYF. V gene TRBV7-2 combines with J gene TRBJ2-4; 8 bases are a match to TRBD1. The germline V gene has CDR1 SGHTA and CDR2 FQGNSA. The junction had 8 bases not matched to a gene; V was cut back by 1 base and J by 9 bases. CDR3 length: 15 amino acids.

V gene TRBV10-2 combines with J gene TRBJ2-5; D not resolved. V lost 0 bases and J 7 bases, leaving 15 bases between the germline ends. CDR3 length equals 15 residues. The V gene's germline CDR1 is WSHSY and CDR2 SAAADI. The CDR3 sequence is CASSESIGGPGTQYF. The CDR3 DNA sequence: TGCGCCAGCAGTGAGTCGATTGGCGGCCCAGGGACCCAGTACTTC.